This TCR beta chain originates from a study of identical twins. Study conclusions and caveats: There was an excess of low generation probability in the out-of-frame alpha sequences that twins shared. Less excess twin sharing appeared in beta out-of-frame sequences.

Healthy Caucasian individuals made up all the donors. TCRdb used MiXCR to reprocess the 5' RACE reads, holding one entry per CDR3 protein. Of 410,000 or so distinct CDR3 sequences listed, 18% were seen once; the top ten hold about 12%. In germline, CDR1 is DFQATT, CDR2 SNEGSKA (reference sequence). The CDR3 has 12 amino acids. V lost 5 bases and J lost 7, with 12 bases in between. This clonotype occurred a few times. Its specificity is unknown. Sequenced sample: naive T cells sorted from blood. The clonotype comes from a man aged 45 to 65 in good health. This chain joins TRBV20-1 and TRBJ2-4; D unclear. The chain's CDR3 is CSAQKALNIQYF. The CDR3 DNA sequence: TGCAGTGCTCAGAAGGCCCTGAACATTCAGTACTTC.